The clone carrying this T cell receptor beta chain was counted many times. What it binds is not known. Template input was genomic DNA from bulk tumor (approximately 640 ng per sample). Widely spaced biopsies, several per primary tumor, were obtained at surgery. Patients with untreated, newly diagnosed non-small cell lung cancer underwent curative surgery. V lost 2 bases and J 3 bases, leaving 13 bases between the germline ends. This CDR3 contains 15 residues. Germline V gene data show CDR1 as SGDLS and CDR2 as YYNGEE. This entry belongs to a study of immune heterogeneity within non-small cell lung tumors. Study-wide background: Among the tumors, a few were squamous cell carcinomas, ten to eleven were non-squamous carcinomas and 1 was not otherwise specified.

The TCR beta CDR3 region was amplified by multiplex PCR employing 32 V and 13 J primers. TCRdb processed the multiplex PCR reads anew with MiXCR; each CDR3 protein has one entry. The sample holds tens of thousands of distinct CDR3 sequences; about 25% are singletons and the top ten take over 3.5%. Regarding the study as a whole: Individual patients mostly differed in their high-frequency T-cell receptor beta clonotypes.

The chain is built from TRBV9 and TRBJ2-3; a weak D match, TRBD1 (5 bases). The origin of this receptor is a man in his forties or fifties with non-small cell lung cancer. The sample taken for sequencing was lung tumor tissue. The CDR3 spells CASSVAAGLTDTQYF. CDR3 sequence (DNA): TGTGCCAGCAGCGTGGCGGCAGGGTTGACAGATACGCAGTATTTT.